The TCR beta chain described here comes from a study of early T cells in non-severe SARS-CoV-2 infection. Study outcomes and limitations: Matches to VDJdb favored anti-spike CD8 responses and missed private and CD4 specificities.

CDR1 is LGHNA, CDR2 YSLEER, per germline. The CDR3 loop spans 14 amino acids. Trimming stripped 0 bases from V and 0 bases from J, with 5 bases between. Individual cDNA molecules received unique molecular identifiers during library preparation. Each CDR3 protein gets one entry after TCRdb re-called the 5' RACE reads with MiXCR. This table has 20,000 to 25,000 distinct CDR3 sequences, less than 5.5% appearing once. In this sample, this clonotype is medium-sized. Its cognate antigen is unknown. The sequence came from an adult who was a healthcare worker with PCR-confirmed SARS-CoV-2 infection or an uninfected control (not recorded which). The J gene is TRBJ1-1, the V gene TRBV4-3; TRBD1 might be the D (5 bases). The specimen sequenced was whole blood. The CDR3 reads CASSQDRVNTEAFF. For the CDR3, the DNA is TGCGCCAGCAGCCAAGACAGGGTGAACACTGAAGCTTTCTTT.